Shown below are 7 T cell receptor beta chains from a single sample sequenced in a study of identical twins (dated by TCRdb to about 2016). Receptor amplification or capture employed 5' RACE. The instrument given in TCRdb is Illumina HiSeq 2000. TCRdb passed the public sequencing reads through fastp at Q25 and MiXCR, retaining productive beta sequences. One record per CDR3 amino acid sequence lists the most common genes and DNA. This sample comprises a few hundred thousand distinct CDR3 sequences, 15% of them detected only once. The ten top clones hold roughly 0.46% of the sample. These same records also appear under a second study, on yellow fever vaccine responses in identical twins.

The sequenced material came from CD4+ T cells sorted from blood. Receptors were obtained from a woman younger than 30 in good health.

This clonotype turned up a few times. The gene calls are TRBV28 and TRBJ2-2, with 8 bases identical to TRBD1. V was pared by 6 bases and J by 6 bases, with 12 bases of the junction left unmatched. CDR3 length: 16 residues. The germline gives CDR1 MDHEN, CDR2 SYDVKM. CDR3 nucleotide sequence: TGTGCCAGCAGGGCTCCGGACAGGGCCCTTGCCGGGGAGCTGTTTTTT. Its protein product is CASRAPDRALAGELFF.

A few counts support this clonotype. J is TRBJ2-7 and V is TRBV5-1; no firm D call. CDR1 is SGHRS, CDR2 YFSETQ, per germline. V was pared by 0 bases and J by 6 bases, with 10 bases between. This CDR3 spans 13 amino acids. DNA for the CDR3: TGCGCCAGCAGCTTGGAGAGTGTTTCCGAGCAGTACTTC. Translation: CASSLESVSEQYF.

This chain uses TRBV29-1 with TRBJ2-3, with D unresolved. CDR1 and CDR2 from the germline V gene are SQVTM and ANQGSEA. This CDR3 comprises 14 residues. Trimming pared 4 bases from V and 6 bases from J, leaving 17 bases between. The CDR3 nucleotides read TGCAGCGTTGCTCGTACCACCCTCAGGGATACGCAGTATTTT. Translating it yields CSVARTTLRDTQYF.

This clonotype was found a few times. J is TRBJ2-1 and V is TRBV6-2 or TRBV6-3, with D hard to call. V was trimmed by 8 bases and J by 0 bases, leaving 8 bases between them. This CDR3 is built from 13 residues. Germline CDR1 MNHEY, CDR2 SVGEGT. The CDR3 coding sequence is TGTGCCAGCGGGTTCATCTCCTACAATGAGCAGTTCTTC. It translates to CASGFISYNEQFF.

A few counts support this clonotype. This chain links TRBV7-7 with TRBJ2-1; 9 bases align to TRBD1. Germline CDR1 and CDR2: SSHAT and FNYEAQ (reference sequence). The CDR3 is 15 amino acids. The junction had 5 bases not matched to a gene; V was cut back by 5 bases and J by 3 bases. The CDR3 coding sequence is TGTGCCAGCAGCGGGGACAGGGAGCTCTACAATGAGCAGTTCTTC. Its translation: CASSGDRELYNEQFF.

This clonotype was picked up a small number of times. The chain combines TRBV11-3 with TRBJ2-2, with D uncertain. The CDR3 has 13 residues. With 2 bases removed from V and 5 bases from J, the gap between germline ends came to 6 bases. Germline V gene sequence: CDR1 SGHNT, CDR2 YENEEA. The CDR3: CASSLIGTGELFF. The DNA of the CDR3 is TGTGCCAGCAGCTTAATAGGGACCGGGGAGCTGTTTTTT.

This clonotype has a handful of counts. Here the CDR3 DNA reads TGTGCCAGCAGTTACGGATCAACGGGTAATTCACCCCTCCACTTT. Encoded protein: CASSYGSTGNSPLHF. The J gene is TRBJ1-6, the V gene TRBV6-5; D is unclear. V dropped 2 bases and J dropped 6 bases, with 11 bases sitting between them. Germline assignment: CDR1 MNHEY and CDR2 SVGAGI. The CDR3 length is 15 residues.